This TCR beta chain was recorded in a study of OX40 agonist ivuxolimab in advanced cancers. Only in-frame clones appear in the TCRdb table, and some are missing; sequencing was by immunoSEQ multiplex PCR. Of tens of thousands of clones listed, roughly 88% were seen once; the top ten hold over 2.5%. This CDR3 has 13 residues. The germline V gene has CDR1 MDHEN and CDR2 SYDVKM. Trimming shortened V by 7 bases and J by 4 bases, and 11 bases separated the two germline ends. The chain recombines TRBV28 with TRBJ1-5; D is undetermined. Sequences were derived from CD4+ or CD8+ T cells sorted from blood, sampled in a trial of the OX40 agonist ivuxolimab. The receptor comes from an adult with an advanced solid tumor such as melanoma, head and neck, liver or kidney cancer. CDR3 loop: CASNRQPNQPQHF. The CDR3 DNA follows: TGTGCCAGCAATCGGCAGCCTAATCAGCCCCAGCATTTT. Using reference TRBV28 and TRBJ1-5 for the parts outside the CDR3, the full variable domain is DVKVTQSSRYLVKRTGEKVFLECVQDMDHENMFWYRQDPGLGLRLIYFSYDVKMKEKGDIPEGYSVSREKKERFSLILESASTNQTSMYLCASNRQPNQPQHFGDGTRLSIL.